These T cell receptor beta chains were read from a single sample in a study of beta chain features in type 1 diabetes. TCRdb's table, derived via immunoSEQ multiplex PCR, lists solely in-frame clones and lacks some. Here the sample spans hundreds of thousands of clones, 30% being singletons. Sequenced sample: naive CD4+ T cells from blood. The receptor set was obtained from a man in his late teens or twenties in good health. Each CDR3 is given with its conserved first and last residue. The D gene is left open where the match is weak. Size is omitted from some rows. Given values are once, few, many or a class for expanded clones.

d_call: NA
clone_size: NA
j_call: TRBJ2-1
v_call: TRBV5-1
cdr3_aa: CASSLMATEGYNEQFF
cdr3_nt: TGCGCCAGCAGCTTGATGGCAACCGAGGGTTACAATGAGCAGTTCTTC

d_call: NA
clone_size: NA
j_call: TRBJ2-7
v_call: TRBV20-1
cdr3_aa: CSAQTFYEQYF
cdr3_nt: TGCAGTGCGCAGACATTTTACGAGCAGTACTTC

d_call: NA
clone_size: few
j_call: TRBJ2-3
v_call: TRBV7-9
cdr3_aa: CASSPTDTQYF
cdr3_nt: TGTGCCAGCAGCCCGACAGATACGCAGTATTTT

d_call: NA
clone_size: NA
j_call: TRBJ2-5
v_call: TRBV5-6
cdr3_aa: CASSLWRRETQYF
cdr3_nt: TGTGCCAGCAGCTTGTGGAGGAGAGAGACCCAGTACTTC

d_call: NA
clone_size: NA
j_call: TRBJ2-1
v_call: TRBV30
cdr3_aa: CAWSADPINNEQFF
cdr3_nt: TGTGCCTGGAGTGCCGACCCAATTAACAATGAGCAGTTCTTC

d_call: TRBD1
clone_size: few
j_call: TRBJ2-5
v_call: TRBV30
cdr3_aa: CARRTGAETQYF
cdr3_nt: TGTGCCAGACGGACAGGGGCTGAGACCCAGTACTTC

d_call: TRBD2
clone_size: few
j_call: TRBJ2-1
v_call: TRBV11-2
cdr3_aa: CASTGTSGRYEQFF
cdr3_nt: TGTGCCAGCACCGGGACTAGCGGGAGGTATGAGCAGTTCTTC

d_call: TRBD2
clone_size: NA
j_call: TRBJ2-5
v_call: TRBV6-6
cdr3_aa: CASSPGLAGETQYF
cdr3_nt: TGTGCCAGCAGTCCGGGACTAGCGGGAGAGACCCAGTACTTC

d_call: TRBD2
clone_size: NA
j_call: TRBJ2-3
v_call: TRBV7-2
cdr3_aa: CASSFGLAGSTDTQYF
cdr3_nt: TGTGCCAGCAGCTTTGGACTAGCGGGAAGCACAGATACGCAGTATTTT

d_call: TRBD1
clone_size: NA
j_call: TRBJ1-1
v_call: TRBV7-2
cdr3_aa: CASSSLYRGGTEAFF
cdr3_nt: TGTGCCAGCAGCTCCCTCTACAGGGGAGGTACTGAAGCTTTCTTT